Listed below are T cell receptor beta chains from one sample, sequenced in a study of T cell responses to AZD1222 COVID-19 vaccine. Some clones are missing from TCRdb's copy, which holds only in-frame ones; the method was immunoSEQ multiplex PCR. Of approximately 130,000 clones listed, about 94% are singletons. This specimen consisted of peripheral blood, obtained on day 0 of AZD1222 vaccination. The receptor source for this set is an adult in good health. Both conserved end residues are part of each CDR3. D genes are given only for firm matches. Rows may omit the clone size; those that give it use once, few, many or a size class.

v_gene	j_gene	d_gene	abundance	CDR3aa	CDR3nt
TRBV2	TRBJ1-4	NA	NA	CASRGRGAFEKLFF	TGTGCCAGCAGGGGACGGGGGGCTTTTGAAAAACTGTTTTTT
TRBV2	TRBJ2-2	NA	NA	CASCRDRVFAGELFF	TGTGCCAGCTGCCGGGACCGGGTATTCGCCGGGGAGCTGTTTTTT
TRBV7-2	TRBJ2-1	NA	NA	CASSLAHYNEQFF	TGTGCCAGCAGCTTAGCCCACTACAATGAGCAGTTCTTC
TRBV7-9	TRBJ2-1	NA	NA	CASSRGGPNEQFF	TGTGCCAGCAGCCGAGGGGGGCCCAATGAGCAGTTCTTC
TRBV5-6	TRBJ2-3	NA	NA	CASSLGGTTDTQYF	TGTGCCAGCAGCTTGGGGGGGACGACAGATACGCAGTATTTT
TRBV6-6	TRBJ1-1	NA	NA	CASSYRGSGLYTEAFF	TGTGCCAGCAGTTACAGGGGCAGCGGGCTGTACACTGAAGCTTTCTTT
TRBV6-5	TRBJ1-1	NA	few	CASSYSDLVTEAFF	TGTGCCAGCAGTTACTCGGACCTTGTCACTGAAGCTTTCTTT
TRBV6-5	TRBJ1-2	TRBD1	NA	CASISDRGGGYTF	TGTGCCAGCATCTCGGACAGGGGTGGGGGCTACACCTTC
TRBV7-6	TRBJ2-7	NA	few	CASSPEGSYYEQYF	TGTGCCAGCAGCCCCGAGGGATCCTACTACGAGCAGTACTTC
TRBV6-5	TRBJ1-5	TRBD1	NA	CASSRTGGNQPQHF	TGTGCCAGCAGTCGGACAGGGGGCAATCAGCCCCAGCATTTT
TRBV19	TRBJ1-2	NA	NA	CASNPGYYGYTF	TGTGCCAGTAACCCGGGGTACTATGGCTACACCTTC
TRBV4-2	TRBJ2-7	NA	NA	CASSQERSGPYEQYF	TGTGCCAGCAGCCAAGAAAGGTCGGGGCCCTACGAGCAGTACTTC
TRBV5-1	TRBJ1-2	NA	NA	CASSLNEAHNGGYTF	TGCGCCAGCAGCTTGAACGAGGCCCACAACGGCGGCTACACCTTC
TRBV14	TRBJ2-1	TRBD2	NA	CASSHSPLAGNNEQFF	TGTGCCAGCAGCCATTCTCCTCTAGCGGGGAACAATGAGCAGTTCTTC
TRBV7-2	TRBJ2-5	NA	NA	CASSLARGQETQYF	TGTGCCAGCAGCTTAGCGAGGGGCCAAGAGACCCAGTACTTC
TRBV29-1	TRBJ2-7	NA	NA	CSVEQGYEQYF	TGCAGCGTTGAACAGGGTTACGAGCAGTACTTC
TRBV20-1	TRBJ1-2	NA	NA	CSASFPATRDNGYTF	TGCAGTGCTAGTTTCCCTGCGACAAGGGATAATGGCTACACCTTC
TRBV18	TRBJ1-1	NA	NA	CASSPTGMNTEAFF	TGTGCCAGCTCACCCACAGGGATGAACACTGAAGCTTTCTTT
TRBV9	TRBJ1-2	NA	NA	CASSVEQANYGYTF	TGTGCCAGCAGCGTAGAACAGGCTAACTATGGCTACACCTTC
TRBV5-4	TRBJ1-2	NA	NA	CASSLMQSNYGYTF	TGTGCCAGCAGCTTGATGCAGAGCAACTATGGCTACACCTTC
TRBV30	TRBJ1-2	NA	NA	CAWSRGNGYTF	TGTGCCTGGAGTAGAGGGAATGGCTACACCTTC
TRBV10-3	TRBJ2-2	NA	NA	CAISGSGELFF	TGTGCCATCAGTGGCTCTGGGGAGCTGTTTTTT
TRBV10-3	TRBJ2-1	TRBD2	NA	CAISVTSAESYNEQFF	TGTGCCATCAGTGTAACTAGCGCCGAATCCTACAATGAGCAGTTCTTC
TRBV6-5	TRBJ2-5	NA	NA	CASDPRGARQETQYF	TGTGCCTCCGACCCCCGCGGAGCACGTCAAGAGACCCAGTACTTC
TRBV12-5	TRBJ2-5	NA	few	CASGLEPGSRRETQYF	TGTGCTAGTGGTTTGGAGCCGGGGTCTCGACGGGAGACCCAGTACTTC
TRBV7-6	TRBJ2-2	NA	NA	CASSLESIGNTGELFF	TGTGCCAGCAGCTTAGAATCGATCGGGAACACCGGGGAGCTGTTTTTT
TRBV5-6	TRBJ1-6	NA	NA	CASSSGQGYSPLHF	TGTGCCAGCAGCTCTGGGCAGGGTTATTCACCCCTCCACTTT
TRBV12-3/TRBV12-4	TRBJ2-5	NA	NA	CASSFQGETQYF	TGTGCCAGCAGTTTTCAGGGAGAGACCCAGTACTTC
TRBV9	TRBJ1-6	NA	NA	CASSVRSATNSPLHF	TGTGCCAGCAGCGTAAGGTCAGCGACTAATTCACCCCTCCACTTT
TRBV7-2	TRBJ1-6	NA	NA	CASSQSRGSSPLHF	TGTGCCAGCAGCCAATCCAGGGGAAGCTCACCCCTCCACTTT
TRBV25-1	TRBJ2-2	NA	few	CASSAGLGELFF	TGTGCCAGCAGTGCGGGTCTTGGGGAGCTGTTTTTT
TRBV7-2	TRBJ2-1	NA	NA	CASKGSSYNEQFF	TGTGCCAGCAAGGGGAGCTCCTACAATGAGCAGTTCTTC
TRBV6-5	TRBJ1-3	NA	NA	CASTWGGQGNTIYF	TGTGCCAGCACCTGGGGCGGTCAAGGAAACACCATATATTTT
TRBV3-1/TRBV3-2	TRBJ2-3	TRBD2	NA	CASSQEAGVPTDTQYF	TGTGCCAGCAGCCAAGAGGCGGGGGTACCCACAGATACGCAGTATTTT
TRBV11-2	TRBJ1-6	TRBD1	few	CASSLGHRGLWPPLHF	TGTGCCAGCAGCTTAGGACACAGGGGCCTTTGGCCACCCCTCCACTTT
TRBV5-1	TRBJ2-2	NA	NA	CASSKTTVKSEELFF	TGCGCCAGCAGCAAAACAACAGTGAAGTCTGAGGAGCTGTTTTTT
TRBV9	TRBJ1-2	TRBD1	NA	CASSPRTGAPIMGGYTF	TGTGCCAGCAGCCCCAGGACAGGGGCGCCTATAATGGGTGGCTACACCTTC
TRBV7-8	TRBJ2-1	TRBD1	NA	CASSTRDRVHEQFF	TGTGCCAGCAGTACCCGGGACAGGGTCCATGAGCAGTTCTTC
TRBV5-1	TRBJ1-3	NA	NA	CASSLDPVLGNTIYF	TGCGCCAGCAGCTTGGATCCAGTTCTTGGAAACACCATATATTTT
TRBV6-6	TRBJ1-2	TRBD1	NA	CASSPGFTGTGDYGYTF	TGTGCCAGCAGTCCGGGATTTACCGGGACAGGGGACTATGGCTACACCTTC
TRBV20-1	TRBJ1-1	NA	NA	CSAQGTEAFF	TGCAGTGCTCAGGGGACTGAAGCTTTCTTT
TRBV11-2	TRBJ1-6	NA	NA	CASSLVLEDRNSPLHF	TGTGCCAGCAGCTTAGTTTTGGAGGATCGGAATTCACCCCTCCACTTT
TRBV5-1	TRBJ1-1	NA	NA	CASSPMEGMNTEAFF	TGCGCCAGCAGCCCCATGGAGGGGATGAACACTGAAGCTTTCTTT
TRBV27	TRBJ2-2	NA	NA	CASSYRRNTGELFF	TGTGCCAGCAGTTATCGACGGAACACCGGGGAGCTGTTTTTT
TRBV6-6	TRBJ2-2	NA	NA	CASSPPWGTGNTGELFF	TGTGCCAGCAGTCCCCCTTGGGGGACGGGGAACACCGGGGAGCTGTTTTTT
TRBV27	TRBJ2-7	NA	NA	CASSLRGTVYEQYF	TGTGCCAGCAGTTTACGGGGGACAGTTTACGAGCAGTACTTC
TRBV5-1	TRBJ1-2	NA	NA	CASSSGGGLGYTF	TGCGCCAGCAGCTCAGGAGGGGGGCTGGGCTACACCTTC
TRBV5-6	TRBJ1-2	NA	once	CASSLLDGYTF	TGTGCCAGCAGCTTGCTTGATGGCTACACCTTC